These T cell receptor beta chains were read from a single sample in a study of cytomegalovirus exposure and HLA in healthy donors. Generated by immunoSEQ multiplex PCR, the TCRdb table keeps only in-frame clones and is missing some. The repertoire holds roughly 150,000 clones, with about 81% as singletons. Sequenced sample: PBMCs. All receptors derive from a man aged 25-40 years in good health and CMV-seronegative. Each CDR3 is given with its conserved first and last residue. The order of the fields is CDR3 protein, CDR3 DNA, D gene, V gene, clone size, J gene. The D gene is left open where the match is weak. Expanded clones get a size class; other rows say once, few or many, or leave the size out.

CDR3: CATCRDRVTDTQYF
DNA: TGTGCCACCTGCCGGGACAGGGTCACAGATACGCAGTATTTT
D: TRBD1
V: TRBV15
size: .
J: TRBJ2-3

CDR3: CASSSSSGGYEQYF
DNA: TGTGCCAGCAGTTCTTCCTCCGGGGGGTACGAGCAGTACTTC
D: TRBD2
V: TRBV6-5
size: .
J: TRBJ2-7

CDR3: CACRDKNIQYF
DNA: TGTGCCTGCCGGGACAAAAACATTCAGTACTTC
D: .
V: TRBV30
size: .
J: TRBJ2-4

CDR3: CSATDRDAMDEQFF
DNA: TGCAGCGCTACGGACAGGGACGCAATGGATGAGCAGTTCTTC
D: TRBD1
V: TRBV29-1
size: .
J: TRBJ2-1

CDR3: CASGWSGAGGNQPQHF
DNA: TGTGCCAGCGGGTGGTCAGGGGCGGGGGGCAATCAGCCCCAGCATTTT
D: .
V: TRBV2
size: few
J: TRBJ1-5

CDR3: CASSNRGYTDTQYF
DNA: TGTGCCAGCAGCAACAGGGGATACACAGATACGCAGTATTTT
D: TRBD1
V: TRBV13
size: .
J: TRBJ2-3

CDR3: CASSLPGAGELFF
DNA: TGTGCCAGCAGTTTACCGGGGGCCGGGGAGCTGTTTTTT
D: .
V: TRBV27
size: .
J: TRBJ2-2

CDR3: CASSSGGADIQPQHF
DNA: TGTGCCAGTAGTTCAGGTGGGGCCGATATTCAGCCCCAGCATTTT
D: .
V: TRBV19
size: .
J: TRBJ1-5

CDR3: CASSLGLAGGNEQFF
DNA: TGCGCCAGCAGCCTCGGACTAGCGGGAGGAAATGAGCAGTTCTTC
D: TRBD2
V: TRBV4-1
size: .
J: TRBJ2-1

CDR3: CASSPGLAETQYF
DNA: TGTGCCAGCAGTCCCGGACTAGCGGAGACCCAGTACTTC
D: TRBD2
V: TRBV11-2
size: .
J: TRBJ2-5

CDR3: CASSLAGGIDTQYF
DNA: TGTGCCAGCAGCCTAGCGGGAGGGATAGATACGCAGTATTTT
D: TRBD2
V: TRBV6-1
size: .
J: TRBJ2-3

CDR3: CATGTGLTQYF
DNA: TGTGCCACCGGGACAGGTCTCACGCAGTATTTT
D: TRBD1
V: TRBV28
size: few
J: TRBJ2-3

CDR3: CASSGEEGTQYF
DNA: TGTGCCAGCAGCGGAGAAGAGGGGACCCAGTACTTC
D: .
V: TRBV11-2
size: .
J: TRBJ2-5

CDR3: CASSWKGRGQNTEAFF
DNA: TGCGCCAGCAGCTGGAAGGGGAGGGGTCAGAACACTGAAGCTTTCTTT
D: .
V: TRBV5-1
size: .
J: TRBJ1-1

CDR3: CASSSLAGGHQNEQFF
DNA: TGTGCCAGCAGCTCGTTAGCGGGAGGGCATCAAAATGAGCAGTTCTTC
D: TRBD2
V: TRBV7-9
size: few
J: TRBJ2-1

CDR3: CASSFGNSGANVLTF
DNA: TGTGCCAGCAGCTTCGGGAACTCTGGGGCCAACGTCCTGACTTTC
D: .
V: TRBV11-3
size: .
J: TRBJ2-6

CDR3: CASSQGEGEATEAFF
DNA: TGCGCCAGCAGCCAAGGAGAAGGGGAAGCCACTGAAGCTTTCTTT
D: .
V: TRBV4-1
size: .
J: TRBJ1-1

CDR3: CASSPFSGGASGHEQFF
DNA: TGTGCCAGCTCACCATTTAGCGGGGGGGCCTCGGGTCATGAGCAGTTCTTC
D: TRBD2
V: TRBV18
size: .
J: TRBJ2-1

CDR3: CASSLGQGSGANVLTF
DNA: TGTGCCAGCAGCTTAGGACAGGGCAGTGGGGCCAACGTCCTGACTTTC
D: TRBD1
V: TRBV11-3
size: .
J: TRBJ2-6

CDR3: CASSLDRNQPQHF
DNA: TGTGCCAGCAGCCTGGACAGAAATCAGCCCCAGCATTTT
D: .
V: TRBV5-4
size: .
J: TRBJ1-5

CDR3: CASNPTGRTYEQYF
DNA: TGTGCCAGTAACCCGACAGGGCGAACCTACGAGCAGTACTTC
D: TRBD1
V: TRBV19
size: once
J: TRBJ2-7

CDR3: CASSLGGFNNEQFF
DNA: TGTGCCAGCAGCTTAGGCGGATTTAACAATGAGCAGTTCTTC
D: .
V: TRBV11-2
size: .
J: TRBJ2-1

CDR3: CSVGLGETNTGELFF
DNA: TGCAGCGTTGGGTTAGGGGAAACGAACACCGGGGAGCTGTTTTTT
D: .
V: TRBV29-1
size: .
J: TRBJ2-2

CDR3: CASSLAYSSPNNEQFF
DNA: TGTGCCAGCAGCTTAGCGTACTCCTCCCCGAACAATGAGCAGTTCTTC
D: .
V: TRBV7-2
size: .
J: TRBJ2-1

CDR3: CASSGQGQRYGYTF
DNA: TGCGCCAGCAGCGGACAGGGCCAACGGTATGGCTACACCTTC
D: TRBD1
V: TRBV5-1
size: .
J: TRBJ1-2

CDR3: CAISHSGINQPQHF
DNA: TGTGCCATCAGTCACTCCGGGATTAATCAGCCCCAGCATTTT
D: .
V: TRBV10-3
size: .
J: TRBJ1-5

CDR3: CASSPRVGGAVRETQYF
DNA: TGCGCCAGCAGCCCCCGGGTCGGGGGGGCGGTTCGCGAGACCCAGTACTTC
D: TRBD2
V: TRBV5-1
size: .
J: TRBJ2-5

CDR3: CASSLPLDPTDTQYF
DNA: TGTGCCAGCAGCTTGCCCCTAGACCCCACAGATACGCAGTATTTT
D: .
V: TRBV12-1
size: .
J: TRBJ2-3

CDR3: CASSFVQGPANYGYTF
DNA: TGTGCCAGCAGTTTTGTACAGGGTCCCGCTAACTATGGCTACACCTTC
D: .
V: TRBV28
size: .
J: TRBJ1-2

CDR3: CASSNLGTGNYEQYF
DNA: TGTGCCAGCAGTAACCTTGGGACAGGGAACTACGAGCAGTACTTC
D: TRBD1
V: TRBV27
size: .
J: TRBJ2-7

CDR3: CASTGYSNQPQHF
DNA: TGTGCCAGCACAGGGTATAGCAATCAGCCTCAGCATTTT
D: .
V: TRBV6-1
size: few
J: TRBJ1-5

CDR3: CSVPRTGNTEAFF
DNA: TGCAGCGTCCCTAGGACAGGGAACACTGAAGCTTTCTTT
D: TRBD1
V: TRBV29-1
size: .
J: TRBJ1-1

CDR3: CASTPPRGVAYEQYF
DNA: TGTGCCAGCACTCCCCCCCGGGGGGTGGCCTACGAGCAGTACTTC
D: TRBD2
V: TRBV28
size: few
J: TRBJ2-7

CDR3: CASSLRQSSYEQYF
DNA: TGTGCCAGCAGCCTCAGACAGAGCTCCTACGAGCAGTACTTC
D: .
V: TRBV7-8
size: .
J: TRBJ2-7

CDR3: CASSLVGAGEKLFF
DNA: TGTGCCAGCAGCTTAGTCGGCGCAGGCGAAAAACTGTTTTTT
D: .
V: TRBV7-9
size: .
J: TRBJ1-4

CDR3: CASSQVRSDYNSPLHF
DNA: TGCGCCAGCAGCCAAGTGAGGAGCGACTATAATTCACCCCTCCACTTT
D: .
V: TRBV4-1
size: .
J: TRBJ1-6

CDR3: CASSLVHSPTNEKLFF
DNA: TGCGCCAGCAGCTTGGTTCACTCCCCAACTAATGAAAAACTGTTTTTT
D: .
V: TRBV5-1
size: .
J: TRBJ1-4

CDR3: CASSLRANYGYTF
DNA: TGTGCCAGCAGTTTGCGGGCTAACTATGGCTACACCTTC
D: .
V: TRBV28
size: .
J: TRBJ1-2

CDR3: CASSLEGLAGDNEQFF
DNA: TGTGCCAGCAGCTTAGAAGGACTAGCGGGGGACAATGAGCAGTTCTTC
D: TRBD2
V: TRBV7-9
size: .
J: TRBJ2-1

CDR3: CASSLPGEGYGYTF
DNA: TGTGCCAGCAGCTTACCAGGGGAGGGGTATGGCTACACCTTC
D: .
V: TRBV7-8
size: .
J: TRBJ1-2

CDR3: CASPSTKNTQYF
DNA: TGTGCCAGCCCATCGACTAAGAATACGCAGTATTTT
D: .
V: TRBV13
size: .
J: TRBJ2-3

CDR3: CASSIIEGRGDEQFF
DNA: TGTGCCAGTAGTATAATAGAGGGCCGGGGGGATGAGCAGTTCTTC
D: TRBD2
V: TRBV19
size: few
J: TRBJ2-1

CDR3: CASSTNRNEKLFF
DNA: TGTGCCAGCTCAACAAACAGGAATGAAAAACTGTTTTTT
D: .
V: TRBV6-1
size: .
J: TRBJ1-4

CDR3: CASSFVEGAGEQFF
DNA: TGTGCCAGCAGCTTCGTGGAGGGGGCCGGTGAGCAGTTCTTC
D: .
V: TRBV11-2
size: .
J: TRBJ2-1

CDR3: CASSRPVERQFF
DNA: TGTGCCAGTAGCCGACCCGTTGAGCGTCAGTTCTTC
D: .
V: TRBV19
size: .
J: TRBJ2-1

CDR3: CASSFPLVGVGANVLTF
DNA: TGCGCCAGCAGCTTCCCCCTCGTGGGAGTTGGGGCCAACGTCCTGACTTTC
D: .
V: TRBV5-1
size: once
J: TRBJ2-6

CDR3: CASSQEGTGDPYEQYF
DNA: TGCGCCAGCAGCCAAGAGGGGACAGGGGACCCCTACGAGCAGTACTTC
D: TRBD1
V: TRBV4-1
size: few
J: TRBJ2-7

CDR3: CASSEPAGPNYGYTF
DNA: TGCGCCAGCAGTGAGCCGGCAGGTCCTAACTATGGCTACACCTTC
D: .
V: TRBV10-2
size: .
J: TRBJ1-2

CDR3: CASSPRQGGNEKLFF
DNA: TGTGCCAGCAGCCCACGACAGGGGGGAAATGAAAAACTGTTTTTT
D: TRBD1
V: TRBV5-1
size: .
J: TRBJ1-4